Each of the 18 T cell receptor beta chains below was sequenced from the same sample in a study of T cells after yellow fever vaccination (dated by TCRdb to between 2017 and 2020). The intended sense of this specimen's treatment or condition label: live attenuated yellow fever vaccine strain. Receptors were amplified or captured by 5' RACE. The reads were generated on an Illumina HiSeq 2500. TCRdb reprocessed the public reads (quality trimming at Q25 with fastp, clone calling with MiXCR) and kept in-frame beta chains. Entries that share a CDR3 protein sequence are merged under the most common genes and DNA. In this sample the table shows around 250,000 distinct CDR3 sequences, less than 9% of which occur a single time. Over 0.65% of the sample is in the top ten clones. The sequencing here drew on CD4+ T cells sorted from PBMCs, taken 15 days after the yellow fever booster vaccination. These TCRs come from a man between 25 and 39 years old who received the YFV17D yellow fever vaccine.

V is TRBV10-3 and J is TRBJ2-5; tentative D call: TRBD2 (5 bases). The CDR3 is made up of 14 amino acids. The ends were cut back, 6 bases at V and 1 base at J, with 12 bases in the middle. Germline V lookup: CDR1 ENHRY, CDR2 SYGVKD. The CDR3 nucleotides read TGTGCCATCAGACATAGCGAGATCCAAGAGACCCAGTACTTC. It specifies CAIRHSEIQETQYF.

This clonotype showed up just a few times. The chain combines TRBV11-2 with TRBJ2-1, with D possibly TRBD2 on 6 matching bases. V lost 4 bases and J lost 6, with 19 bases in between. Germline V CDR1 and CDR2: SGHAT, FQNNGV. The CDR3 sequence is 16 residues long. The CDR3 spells CASSSYGGETLNEQFF. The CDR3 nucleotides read TGTGCCAGCAGCTCTTATGGCGGGGAGACCCTCAATGAGCAGTTCTTC.

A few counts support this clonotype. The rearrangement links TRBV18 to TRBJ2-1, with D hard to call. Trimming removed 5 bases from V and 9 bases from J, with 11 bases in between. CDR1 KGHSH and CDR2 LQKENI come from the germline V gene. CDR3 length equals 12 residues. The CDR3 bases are TGTGCCAGCTCAGAAGGGTTGGCTGAGCAGTTCTTC. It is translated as CASSEGLAEQFF.

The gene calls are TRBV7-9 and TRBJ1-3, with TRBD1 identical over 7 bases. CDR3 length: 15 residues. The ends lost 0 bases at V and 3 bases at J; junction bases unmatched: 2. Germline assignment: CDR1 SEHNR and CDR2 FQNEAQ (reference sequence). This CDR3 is CASSLAGQVGNTIYF. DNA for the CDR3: TGTGCCAGCAGCTTAGCTGGACAGGTTGGAAACACCATATATTTT. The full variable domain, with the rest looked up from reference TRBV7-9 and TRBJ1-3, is DTGVSQNPRHKITKRGQNVTFRCDPISEHNRLYWYRQTLGQGPEFLTYFQNEAQLEKSRLLSDRFSAERPKGSFSTLEIQRTEQGDSAMYLCASSLAGQVGNTIYFGEGSWLTVV.

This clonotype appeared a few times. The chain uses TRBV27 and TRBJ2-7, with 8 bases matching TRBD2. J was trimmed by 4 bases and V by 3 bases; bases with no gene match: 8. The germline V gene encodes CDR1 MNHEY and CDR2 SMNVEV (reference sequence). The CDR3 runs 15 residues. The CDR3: CASSFSLAGGYEQYF. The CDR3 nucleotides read TGTGCCAGCAGTTTCAGCCTGGCGGGAGGTTACGAGCAGTACTTC.

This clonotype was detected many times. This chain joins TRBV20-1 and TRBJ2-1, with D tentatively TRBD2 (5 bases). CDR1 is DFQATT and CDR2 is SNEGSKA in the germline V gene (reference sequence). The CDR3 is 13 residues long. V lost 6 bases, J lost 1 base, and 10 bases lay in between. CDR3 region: CSATGVSYNEQFF. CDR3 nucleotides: TGCAGTGCCACCGGGGTTTCCTACAATGAGCAGTTCTTC.

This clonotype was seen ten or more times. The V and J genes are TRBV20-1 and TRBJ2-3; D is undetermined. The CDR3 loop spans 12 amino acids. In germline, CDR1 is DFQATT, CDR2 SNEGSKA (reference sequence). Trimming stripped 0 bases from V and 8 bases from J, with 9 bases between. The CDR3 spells CSARDLPGTQYF. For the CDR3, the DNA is TGCAGTGCTAGAGATCTACCGGGTACGCAGTATTTT.

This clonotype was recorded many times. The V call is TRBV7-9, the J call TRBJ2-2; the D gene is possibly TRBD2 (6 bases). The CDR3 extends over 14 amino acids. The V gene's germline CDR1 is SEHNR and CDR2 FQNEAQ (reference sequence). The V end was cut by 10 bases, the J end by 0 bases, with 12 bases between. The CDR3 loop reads CATRERSNTGELFF. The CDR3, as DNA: TGTGCCACCCGGGAGCGATCGAACACCGGGGAGCTGTTTTTT.

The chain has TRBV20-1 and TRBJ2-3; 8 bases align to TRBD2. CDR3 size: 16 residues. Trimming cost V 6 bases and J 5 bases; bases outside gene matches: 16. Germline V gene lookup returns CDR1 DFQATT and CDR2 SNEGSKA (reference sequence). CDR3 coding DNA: TGCAGTGCCCCGGGTCTAGCGGGTTTCTGGGGAGATACGCAGTATTTT. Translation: CSAPGLAGFWGDTQYF.

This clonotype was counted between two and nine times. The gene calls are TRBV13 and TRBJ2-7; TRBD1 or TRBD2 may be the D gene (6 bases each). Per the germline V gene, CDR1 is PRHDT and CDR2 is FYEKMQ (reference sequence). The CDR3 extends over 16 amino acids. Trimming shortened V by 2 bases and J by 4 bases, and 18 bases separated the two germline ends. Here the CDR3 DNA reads TGTGCCAGCAGCTTACGGGGGCGGTCTGGGGTTTACGAGCAGTACTTC. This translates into CASSLRGRSGVYEQYF.

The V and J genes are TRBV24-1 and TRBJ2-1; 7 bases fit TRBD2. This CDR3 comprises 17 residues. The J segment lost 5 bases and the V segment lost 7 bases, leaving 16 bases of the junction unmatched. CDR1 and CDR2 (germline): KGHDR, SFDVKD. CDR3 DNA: TGTGCCACCAGGCCGGGGTGGTGCGGGAGACGAGACAATGAGCAGTTCTTC. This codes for CATRPGWCGRRDNEQFF.

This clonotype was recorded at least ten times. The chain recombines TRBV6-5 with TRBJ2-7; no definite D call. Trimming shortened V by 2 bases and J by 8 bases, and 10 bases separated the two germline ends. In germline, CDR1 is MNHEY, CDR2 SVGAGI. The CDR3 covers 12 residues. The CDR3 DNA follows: TGTGCCAGCAGTTACGGGCCTATGAAGCAGTACTTC. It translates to CASSYGPMKQYF.

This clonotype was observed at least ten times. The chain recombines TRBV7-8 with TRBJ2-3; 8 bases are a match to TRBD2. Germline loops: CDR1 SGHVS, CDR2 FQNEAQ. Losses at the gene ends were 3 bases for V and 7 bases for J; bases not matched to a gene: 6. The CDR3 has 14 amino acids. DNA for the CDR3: TGTGCCAGCAGCTTTGTCGGGAGGGCCAATACGCAGTATTTT. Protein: CASSFVGRANTQYF.

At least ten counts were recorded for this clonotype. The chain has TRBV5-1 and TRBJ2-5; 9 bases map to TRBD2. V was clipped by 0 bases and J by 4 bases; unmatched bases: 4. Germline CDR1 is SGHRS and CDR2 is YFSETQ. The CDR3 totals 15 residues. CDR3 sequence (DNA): TGCGCCAGCAGCTTGGTAGCGGGAGCTACAGAGACCCAGTACTTC. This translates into CASSLVAGATETQYF.

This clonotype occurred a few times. The CDR3 DNA follows: TGCAGTGCTAGGGGCTTGACAGGGGGCGGCTATGGCTACACCTTC. This translates into CSARGLTGGGYGYTF. The chain recombines TRBV20-1 with TRBJ1-2; 10 nucleotides align to TRBD1. CDR1 is DFQATT, CDR2 SNEGSKA, per germline (reference sequence). This CDR3 is built from 15 residues. Unmatched junction bases numbered 8, after V lost 3 bases and J lost 4 bases.

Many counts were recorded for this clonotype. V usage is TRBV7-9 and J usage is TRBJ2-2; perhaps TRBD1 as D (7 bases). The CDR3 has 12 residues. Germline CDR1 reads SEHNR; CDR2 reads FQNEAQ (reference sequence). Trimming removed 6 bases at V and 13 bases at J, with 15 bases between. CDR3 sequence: CASSARQGGLFF. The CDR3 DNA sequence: TGTGCCAGCAGTGCACGACAGGGAGGGCTGTTTTTT.

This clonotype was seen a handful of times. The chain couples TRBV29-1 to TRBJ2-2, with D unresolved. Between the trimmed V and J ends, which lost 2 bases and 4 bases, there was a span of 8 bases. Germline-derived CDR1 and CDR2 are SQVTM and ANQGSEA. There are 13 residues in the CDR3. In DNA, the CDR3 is TGCAGCGTTGAAAGGCAGATCACCGGGGAGCTGTTTTTT. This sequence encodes CSVERQITGELFF.

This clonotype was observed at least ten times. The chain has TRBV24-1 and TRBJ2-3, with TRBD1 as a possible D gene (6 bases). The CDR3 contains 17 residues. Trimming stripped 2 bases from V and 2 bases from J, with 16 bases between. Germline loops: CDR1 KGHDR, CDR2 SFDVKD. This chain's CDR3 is CATSDSPSGAPTDTQYF. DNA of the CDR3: TGTGCCACCAGTGATTCGCCCTCAGGGGCCCCCACAGATACGCAGTATTTT.